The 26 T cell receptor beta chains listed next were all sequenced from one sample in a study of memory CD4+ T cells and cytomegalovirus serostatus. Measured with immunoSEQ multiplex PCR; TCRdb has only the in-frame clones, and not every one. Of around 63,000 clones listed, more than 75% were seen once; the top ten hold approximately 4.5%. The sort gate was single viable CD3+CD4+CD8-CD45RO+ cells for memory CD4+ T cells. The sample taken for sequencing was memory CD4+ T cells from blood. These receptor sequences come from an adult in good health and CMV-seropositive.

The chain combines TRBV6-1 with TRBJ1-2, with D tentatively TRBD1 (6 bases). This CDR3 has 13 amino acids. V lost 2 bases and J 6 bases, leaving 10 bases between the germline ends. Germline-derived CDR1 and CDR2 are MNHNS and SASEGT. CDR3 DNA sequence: TGTGCCAGCAGTGAACAATACAGGGATGGCTACACCTTC. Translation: CASSEQYRDGYTF.

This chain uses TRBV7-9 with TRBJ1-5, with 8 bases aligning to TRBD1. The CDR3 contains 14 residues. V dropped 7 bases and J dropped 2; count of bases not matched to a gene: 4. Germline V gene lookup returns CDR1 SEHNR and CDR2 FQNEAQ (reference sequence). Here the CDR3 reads CASTSTGGNQPQHF. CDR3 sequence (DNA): TGTGCCAGCACCTCGACAGGGGGCAATCAGCCCCAGCATTTT.

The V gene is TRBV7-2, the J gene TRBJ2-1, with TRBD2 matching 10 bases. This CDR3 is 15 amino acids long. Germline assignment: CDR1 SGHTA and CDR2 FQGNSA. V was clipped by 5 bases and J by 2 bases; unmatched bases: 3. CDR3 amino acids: CASSEAGGAYNEQFF. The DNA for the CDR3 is TGTGCCAGCAGCGAAGCGGGAGGGGCCTACAATGAGCAGTTCTTC.

DNA for the CDR3: TGCGCCAGCAGCCAGGGCCCTAAGGGGACCCAGTACTTC. Amino acid sequence: CASSQGPKGTQYF. The chain combines TRBV10-1 with TRBJ2-5; D is perhaps TRBD1 (5 bases). The CDR3 contains 13 residues. V gave up 6 bases and J gave up 7 bases, with 15 bases separating them. Germline V gene sequence: CDR1 WNHNN, CDR2 SYGVQD (reference sequence).

This CDR3 reads CASSQGTSQSETQYF. CDR3 sequence (DNA): TGCGCCAGCAGCCAAGGAACTTCCCAGTCGGAGACCCAGTACTTC. J is TRBJ2-5 and V is TRBV4-1; D call uncertain. Germline CDR1 reads MGHRA; CDR2 reads YSYEKL. The CDR3 length is 15 residues. V dropped 1 base and J dropped 5 bases, with 14 bases sitting between them.

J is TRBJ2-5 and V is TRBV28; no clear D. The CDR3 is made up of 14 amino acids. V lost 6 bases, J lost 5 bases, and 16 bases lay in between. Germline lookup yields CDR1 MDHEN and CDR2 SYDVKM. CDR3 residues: CASSRVFLMETQYF. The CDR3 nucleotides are TGTGCCAGCAGCCGCGTCTTCCTGATGGAGACCCAGTACTTC. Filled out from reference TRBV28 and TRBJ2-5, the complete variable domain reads DVKVTQSSRYLVKRTGEKVFLECVQDMDHENMFWYRQDPGLGLRLIYFSYDVKMKEKGDIPEGYSVSREKKERFSLILESASTNQTSMYLCASSRVFLMETQYFGPGTRLLVL.

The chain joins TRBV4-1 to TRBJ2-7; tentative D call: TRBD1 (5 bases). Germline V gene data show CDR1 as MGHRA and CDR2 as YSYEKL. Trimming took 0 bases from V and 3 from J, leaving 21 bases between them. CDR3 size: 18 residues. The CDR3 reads CASSQESLDSDTFYEQYF. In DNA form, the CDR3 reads TGCGCCAGCAGCCAAGAGAGCCTCGACAGCGATACTTTCTACGAGCAGTACTTC.

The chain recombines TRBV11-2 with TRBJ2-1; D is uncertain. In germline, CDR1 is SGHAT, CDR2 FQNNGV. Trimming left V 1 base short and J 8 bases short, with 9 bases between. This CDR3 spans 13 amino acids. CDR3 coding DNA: TGTGCCAGCAGCTTAGCTGGCCGGGATGAGCAGTTCTTC. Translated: CASSLAGRDEQFF.

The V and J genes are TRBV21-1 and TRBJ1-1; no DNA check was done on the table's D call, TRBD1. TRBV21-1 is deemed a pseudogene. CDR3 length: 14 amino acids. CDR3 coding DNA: TGTGCCAGCAGCTGGACAGGGGGCCGGACTGAAGCTTTCTTT. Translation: CASSWTGGRTEAFF.

The CDR3 bases are TGTGCCAGCAGCCTGGACAGGGTCAACACTGAAGCTTTCTTT. This translates into CASSLDRVNTEAFF. The chain couples TRBV5-4 to TRBJ1-1; 8 nucleotides match TRBD1. CDR1 and CDR2 from the germline V gene are SGHNT and YYREEE (reference sequence). This CDR3 is 14 amino acids long. The V segment lost 4 bases and the J segment 2 bases; nucleotides outside the gene matches: 4.

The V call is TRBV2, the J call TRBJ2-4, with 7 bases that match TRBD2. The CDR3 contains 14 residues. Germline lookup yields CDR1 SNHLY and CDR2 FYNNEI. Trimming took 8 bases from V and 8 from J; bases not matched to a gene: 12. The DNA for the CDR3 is TGTGCCAGCCAGCTAGGCGGGAGATCAGACATTCAGTACTTC. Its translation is CASQLGGRSDIQYF.

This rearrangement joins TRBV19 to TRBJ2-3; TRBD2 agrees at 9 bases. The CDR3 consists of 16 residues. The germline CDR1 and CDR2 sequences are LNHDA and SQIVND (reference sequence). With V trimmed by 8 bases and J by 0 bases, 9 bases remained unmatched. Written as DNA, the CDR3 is TGTGCCAGTTGCGCGGGAGGGGGGGAGAGCACAGATACGCAGTATTTT. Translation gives CASCAGGGESTDTQYF.

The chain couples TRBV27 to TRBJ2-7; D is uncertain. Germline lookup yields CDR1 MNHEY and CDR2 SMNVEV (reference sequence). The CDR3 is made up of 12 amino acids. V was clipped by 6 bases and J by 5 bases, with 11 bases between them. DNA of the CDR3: TGTGCCAGCAGATCTTGGGGTGACGAGCAGTACTTC. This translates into CASRSWGDEQYF.

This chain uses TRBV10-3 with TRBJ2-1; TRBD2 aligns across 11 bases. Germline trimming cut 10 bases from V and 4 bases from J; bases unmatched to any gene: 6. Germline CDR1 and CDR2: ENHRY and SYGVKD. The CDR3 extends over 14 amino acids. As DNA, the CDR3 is TGTGCCACCCAGCCTAGCGGGGGGTACAATGAGCAGTTCTTC. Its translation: CATQPSGGYNEQFF.

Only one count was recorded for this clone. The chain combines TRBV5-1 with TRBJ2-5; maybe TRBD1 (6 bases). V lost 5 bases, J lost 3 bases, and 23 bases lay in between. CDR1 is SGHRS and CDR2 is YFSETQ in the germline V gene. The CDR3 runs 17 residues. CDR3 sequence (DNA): TGCGCCAGCAGTACTCTAATAACCTCCAGGGGAGAAGAGACCCAGTACTTC. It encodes CASSTLITSRGEETQYF.

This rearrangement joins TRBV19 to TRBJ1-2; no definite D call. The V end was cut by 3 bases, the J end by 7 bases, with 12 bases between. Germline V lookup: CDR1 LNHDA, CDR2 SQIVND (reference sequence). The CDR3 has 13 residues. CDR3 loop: CASSMDPGGGYTF. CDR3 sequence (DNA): TGTGCCAGTAGTATGGACCCCGGAGGTGGCTACACCTTC.

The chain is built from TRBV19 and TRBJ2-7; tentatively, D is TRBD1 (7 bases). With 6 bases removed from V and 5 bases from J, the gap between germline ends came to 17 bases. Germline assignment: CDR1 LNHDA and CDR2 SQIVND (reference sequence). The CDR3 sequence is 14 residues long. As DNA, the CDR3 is TGTGCCAGTAGACCAGGGGGGCAGGGGGACGAGCAGTACTTC. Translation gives CASRPGGQGDEQYF.

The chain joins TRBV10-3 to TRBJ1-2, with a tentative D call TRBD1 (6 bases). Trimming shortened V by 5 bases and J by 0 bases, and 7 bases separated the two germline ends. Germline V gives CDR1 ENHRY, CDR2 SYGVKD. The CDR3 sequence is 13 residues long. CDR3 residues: CAISQGTNYGYTF. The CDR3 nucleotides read TGTGCCATCAGTCAGGGGACTAACTATGGCTACACCTTC.

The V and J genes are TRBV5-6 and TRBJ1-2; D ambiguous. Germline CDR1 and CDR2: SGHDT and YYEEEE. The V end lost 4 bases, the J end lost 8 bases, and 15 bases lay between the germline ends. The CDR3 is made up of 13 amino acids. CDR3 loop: CASSLPSRLGYTF. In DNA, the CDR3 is TGTGCCAGCAGCCTCCCGTCCCGGTTGGGCTACACCTTC.

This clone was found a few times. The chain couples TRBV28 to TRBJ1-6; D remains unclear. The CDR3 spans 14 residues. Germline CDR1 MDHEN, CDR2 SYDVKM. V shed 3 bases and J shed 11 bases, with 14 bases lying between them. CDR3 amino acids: CASSLGSARTPLHF. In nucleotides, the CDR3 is TGTGCCAGCAGTTTGGGTTCTGCCAGGACACCCCTCCACTTT.

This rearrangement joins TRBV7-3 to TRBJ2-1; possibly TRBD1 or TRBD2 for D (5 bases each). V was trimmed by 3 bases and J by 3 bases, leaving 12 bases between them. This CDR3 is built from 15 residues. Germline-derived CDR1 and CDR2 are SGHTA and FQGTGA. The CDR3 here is CASSFGRDRYNEQFF. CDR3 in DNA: TGTGCCAGCAGCTTCGGACGGGACCGCTACAATGAGCAGTTCTTC.

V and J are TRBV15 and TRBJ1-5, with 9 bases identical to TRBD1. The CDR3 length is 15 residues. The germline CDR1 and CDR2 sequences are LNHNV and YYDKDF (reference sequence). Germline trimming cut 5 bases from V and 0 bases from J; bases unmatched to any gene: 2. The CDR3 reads CATSLDRGSNQPQHF. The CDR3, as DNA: TGTGCCACCAGCCTGGACAGGGGTAGCAATCAGCCCCAGCATTTT.

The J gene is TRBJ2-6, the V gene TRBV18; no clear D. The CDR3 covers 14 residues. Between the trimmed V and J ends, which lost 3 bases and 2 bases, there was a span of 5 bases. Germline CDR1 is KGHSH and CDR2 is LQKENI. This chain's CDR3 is CASSPEAGANVLTF. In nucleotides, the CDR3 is TGTGCCAGCTCACCCGAAGCTGGGGCCAACGTCCTGACTTTC. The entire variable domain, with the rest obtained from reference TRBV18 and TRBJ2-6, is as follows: NAGVMQNPRHLVRRRGQEARLRCSPMKGHSHVYWYRQLPEEGLKFMVYLQKENIIDESGMPKERFSAEFPKEGPSILRIQQVVRGDSAAYFCASSPEAGANVLTFGAGSRLTVL.

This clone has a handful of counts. The CDR3 protein is CASLWKEGTEAFF. CDR3 coding DNA: TGTGCCAGCCTCTGGAAGGAGGGGACTGAAGCTTTCTTT. This chain connects TRBV18 to TRBJ1-1; tentative D call: TRBD1 (5 bases). The V end was cut by 8 bases, the J end by 5 bases, with 15 bases between. Germline-derived CDR1 and CDR2 are KGHSH and LQKENI. The CDR3 consists of 13 residues.

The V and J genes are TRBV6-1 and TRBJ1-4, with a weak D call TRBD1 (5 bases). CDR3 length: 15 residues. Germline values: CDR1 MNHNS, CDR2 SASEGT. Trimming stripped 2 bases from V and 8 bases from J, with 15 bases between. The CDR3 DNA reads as TGTGCCAGCAGTGAACCTCGGGGACGGGGAGAAAAACTGTTTTTT. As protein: CASSEPRGRGEKLFF.

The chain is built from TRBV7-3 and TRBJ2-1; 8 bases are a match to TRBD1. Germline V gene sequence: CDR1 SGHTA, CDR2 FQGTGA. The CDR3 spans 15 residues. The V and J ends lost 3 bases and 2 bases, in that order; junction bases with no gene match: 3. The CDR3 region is CASSLDRATYNEQFF. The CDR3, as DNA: TGTGCCAGCAGCTTGGACAGGGCCACCTACAATGAGCAGTTCTTC.